This is a list of T cell receptor beta chains from one sample in a study of beta chain features in type 1 diabetes. The method was immunoSEQ multiplex PCR; TCRdb's version includes in-frame clones alone and lacks a portion of them. The table records nearly 250,000 clones, about 14% of them present only once. Sequenced sample: naive CD4+ T cells from blood. All receptors come from a woman aged 40 to 50 in good health. CDR3s include the opening cysteine and the closing phenylalanine or tryptophan. Each record gives: V gene, D gene, J gene, clone size, CDR3 length, CDR3 protein, CDR3 DNA. D genes are given only for firm matches. Some rows have no size entry. The others give once, few or many, or a class for an expanded clone.

TRBV5-1	TRBD1	TRBJ2-1	NA	16	CASSYGQGGSYNEQFF	TGCGCCAGCAGCTACGGACAGGGTGGCTCCTACAATGAGCAGTTCTTC
TRBV4-3	NA	TRBJ2-3	few	17	CASSQEGRGTSTDTQYF	TGCGCCAGCAGCCAAGAGGGGCGGGGAACTAGCACAGATACGCAGTATTTT
TRBV10-3	TRBD1	TRBJ2-2	few	19	CAIRTYWGTGTGNTGELFF	TGTGCCATCAGAACTTACTGGGGCACCGGGACAGGGAACACCGGGGAGCTGTTTTTT
TRBV10-3	NA	TRBJ1-1	NA	14	CAISRKQGDTEAFF	TGTGCCATCAGTCGAAAACAGGGTGACACTGAAGCTTTCTTT
TRBV9	NA	TRBJ2-2	NA	15	CASSVRGLNAGELFF	TGTGCCAGCAGCGTCAGGGGCCTTAACGCCGGGGAGCTGTTTTTT
TRBV5-1	NA	TRBJ2-7	NA	11	CASSNRDEQYF	TGCGCCAGCAGCAACAGGGACGAGCAGTACTTC
TRBV25-1	NA	TRBJ1-1	NA	13	CASSERWRTEAFF	TGTGCCAGCAGTGAACGGTGGCGGACTGAAGCTTTCTTT
TRBV5-1	NA	TRBJ1-1	NA	14	CASSLAQGISEAFF	TGCGCCAGCAGCTTGGCCCAGGGAATCTCTGAAGCTTTCTTT
TRBV7-9	TRBD1	TRBJ1-1	NA	17	CATHEGQGLSLNTEAFF	TGTGCCACCCACGAGGGACAGGGTCTCTCGCTGAACACTGAAGCTTTCTTT
TRBV6-4	NA	TRBJ1-2	few	15	CASSEYDKDYYGYTF	TGTGCCAGCAGTGAATATGATAAAGACTACTATGGCTACACCTTC
TRBV5-1	NA	TRBJ1-1	few	21	CASSLAARQAQSLPVTKLAFF	TGCGCCAGCAGCTTGGCCGCGCGACAGGCCCAAAGTCTCCCCGTCACCAAGTTGGCTTTCTTT
TRBV2	TRBD1	TRBJ1-2	NA	14	CASRDRVLGYGYTF	TGTGCCAGCCGGGACAGGGTCTTGGGGTATGGCTACACCTTC
TRBV5-4	TRBD1	TRBJ2-7	once	16	CASSLGGTGRTYEQYF	TGTGCCAGCAGCTTGGGGGGGACAGGAAGGACCTACGAGCAGTACTTC
TRBV18	NA	TRBJ1-1	NA	15	CASSTYREGNTEAFF	TGTGCCAGCTCAACCTACAGGGAGGGCAACACTGAAGCTTTCTTT
TRBV4-2	TRBD1	TRBJ2-5	few	12	CASSHPQGEQYF	TGTGCCAGCAGCCACCCCCAGGGGGAGCAGTACTTC
TRBV7-2	TRBD2	TRBJ2-1	NA	14	CAIRGLAGGNEQFF	TGTGCCATTCGGGGGCTAGCGGGGGGGAATGAGCAGTTCTTC
TRBV7-2	NA	TRBJ1-2	NA	14	CASTRGGSNYGYTF	TGTGCCAGCACGCGGGGGGGATCTAACTATGGCTACACCTTC
TRBV29-1	NA	TRBJ1-2	NA	12	CSVTGESYGYTF	TGCAGCGTGACCGGGGAGAGCTATGGCTACACCTTC
TRBV7-9	TRBD2	TRBJ2-1	few	16	CASSKLAGGPYNEQFF	TGTGCCAGCAGCAAACTAGCGGGGGGGCCTTACAATGAGCAGTTCTTC
TRBV13	NA	TRBJ1-2	NA	12	CASSLGGYGYTF	TGTGCCAGCAGCCTCGGCGGATATGGCTACACCTTC
TRBV9	NA	TRBJ2-3	few	14	CASSVAESTDTQYF	TGTGCCAGCAGCGTGGCGGAAAGCACAGATACGCAGTATTTT
TRBV5-6	NA	TRBJ1-6	few	14	CASSFNWAGGPLHF	TGTGCCAGCAGCTTCAATTGGGCGGGGGGACCCCTCCACTTT
TRBV10-2	NA	TRBJ2-5	few	13	CASTPGIRETQYF	TGCGCCAGCACCCCAGGGATCCGGGAGACCCAGTACTTC
TRBV5-1	TRBD1	TRBJ1-1	few	14	CASSGGQGYTEAFF	TGCGCCAGCAGCGGGGGACAGGGTTACACTGAAGCTTTCTTT
TRBV12-5	NA	TRBJ2-1	few	14	CASGSGSSYNEQFF	TGTGCTAGTGGTTCAGGGTCCTCCTACAATGAGCAGTTCTTC
TRBV19	NA	TRBJ1-6	NA	16	CASSMRVGRINSPLHF	TGTGCCAGTAGTATGAGAGTGGGCAGAATAAATTCACCCCTCCACTTT
TRBV18	NA	TRBJ2-3	NA	15	CASSPGLGHTDTQYF	TGTGCCAGCTCCCCTGGCCTTGGGCACACAGATACGCAGTATTTT
TRBV5-1	TRBD2	TRBJ2-1	few	15	CASSLSTSGGAAQFF	TGCGCCAGCAGCTTGTCTACTAGCGGGGGGGCGGCGCAGTTCTTC
TRBV7-6	TRBD1	TRBJ2-3	few	16	CASSLGGQGARDTQYF	TGTGCCAGCAGCTTGGGGGGACAGGGGGCGAGAGATACGCAGTATTTT
TRBV7-8	NA	TRBJ2-7	few	13	CASRLNRVYEQYF	TGTGCCAGCAGACTAAACAGGGTATACGAGCAGTACTTC
TRBV5-4	NA	TRBJ2-7	NA	13	CASSSGVTYEQYF	TGTGCCAGCAGCTCCGGTGTAACCTACGAGCAGTACTTC
TRBV7-9	TRBD1	TRBJ1-2	NA	15	CASSSTTGNVYGYTF	TGTGCCAGCAGCTCGACGACAGGGAATGTTTATGGCTACACCTTC
TRBV6-5	NA	TRBJ1-3	few	14	CASSPTGTGNTIYF	TGTGCCAGCAGTCCAACAGGGACTGGAAACACCATATATTTT
TRBV6-5	TRBD2	TRBJ2-4	few	14	CASSPGLDFNIQYF	TGTGCCAGCAGTCCTGGACTAGATTTTAACATTCAGTACTTC
TRBV29-1	TRBD1	TRBJ1-4	few	14	CSVDQGGQSQKLFF	TGCAGCGTTGATCAGGGGGGACAATCCCAAAAACTGTTTTTT
TRBV19	TRBD1	TRBJ1-4	NA	14	CASTTTGRNEKLFF	TGTGCCAGTACCACGACAGGGCGGAATGAAAAACTGTTTTTT
TRBV5-1	TRBD2	TRBJ2-3	NA	14	CASSLSSGTDTQYF	TGCGCCAGCAGCTTGTCTAGCGGAACAGATACGCAGTATTTT
TRBV19	NA	TRBJ2-7	few	14	CASSSLDNSYEQYF	TGTGCCAGTAGTAGTCTGGACAACTCCTACGAGCAGTACTTC
TRBV11-2	TRBD2	TRBJ2-3	few	15	CASTRTAGAHETQYF	TGTGCCAGCACCCGGACAGCGGGGGCGCACGAGACGCAGTATTTT
TRBV7-2	NA	TRBJ1-1	few	15	CASSLQGTSNTEAFF	TGTGCCAGCAGCTTGCAGGGCACTTCGAACACTGAAGCTTTCTTT
TRBV5-1	NA	TRBJ2-7	NA	14	CASSLEARVGEQYF	TGCGCCAGCAGCTTGGAGGCGAGGGTTGGCGAGCAGTACTTC
TRBV11-2	TRBD2	TRBJ2-5	few	17	CASSEGLGPRRQETQYF	TGTGCCAGCAGCGAGGGACTAGGGCCCCGGCGCCAAGAGACCCAGTACTTC
TRBV9	NA	TRBJ2-1	many	10	CASSPNEQFF	TGTGCCAGCAGCCCGAATGAGCAGTTCTTC
TRBV7-8	NA	TRBJ2-5	NA	14	CASSFRDSQETQYF	TGTGCCAGCAGCTTCCGGGACTCTCAAGAGACCCAGTACTTC
TRBV6-1	NA	TRBJ1-2	few	12	CASSDSGYGYTF	TGTGCCAGCAGTGACTCGGGTTATGGCTACACCTTC
TRBV6-5	NA	TRBJ1-2	NA	15	CASSPLPGRDYGYTF	TGTGCCAGCAGTCCACTTCCAGGGCGCGACTATGGCTACACCTTC
TRBV5-1	TRBD2	TRBJ2-1	NA	16	CASSLGASGTYNEQFF	TGCGCCAGCAGCTTGGGGGCTAGCGGAACTTACAATGAGCAGTTCTTC
TRBV18	TRBD2	TRBJ2-7	NA	13	CASSPRREGEQYF	TGTGCCAGCTCACCAAGGCGGGAGGGCGAGCAGTACTTC
TRBV6-5	TRBD1	TRBJ1-4	NA	15	CASTQGQGNNEKLFF	TGTGCCAGCACCCAAGGACAGGGCAATAATGAAAAACTGTTTTTT
TRBV29-1	NA	TRBJ1-3	NA	16	CSGGLGPPSSGNTIYF	TGCAGCGGGGGACTAGGGCCGCCGAGCTCTGGAAACACCATATATTTT
TRBV27	TRBD2	TRBJ2-1	NA	15	CASRIAGGPFNEQFF	TGTGCCAGCAGGATAGCGGGGGGGCCTTTCAATGAGCAGTTCTTC
TRBV7-2	TRBD2	TRBJ2-3	NA	17	CASSITGLAIEGDTQYF	TGTGCCAGCAGCATTACGGGACTAGCGATTGAGGGAGATACGCAGTATTTT
TRBV6-1	TRBD1	TRBJ2-7	few	15	CASSAPGTGTYEQYF	TGTGCCAGCAGTGCTCCGGGGACAGGGACATACGAGCAGTACTTC
TRBV4-3	NA	TRBJ1-2	few	15	CASSQETRGRYGYTF	TGCGCCAGCAGCCAAGAAACCAGGGGTCGTTATGGCTACACCTTC